This T cell receptor (beta chain) was recovered during a study of blood T cell repertoires in COVID-19. Across the whole study: The United States, Italy and Spain were the sources of the acute and convalescent COVID-19 samples. T cells, B-cell-depleted T cells, or PBMCs supplied cDNA or gDNA.

The CDR3 is 12 residues long. V was clipped by 2 bases and J by 6 bases, with 9 bases between them. Per germline, CDR1 SGHNT and CDR2 YYREEE (reference sequence). Per the authors' pipeline: The authors estimated nucleated cell counts from reference gene primer amplification. Libraries were prepared by immunoSEQ multiplex PCR; TCRdb keeps only in-frame clonotypes and omits some of them. Clone size and V and J calls were adopted from that table, with D and trimming inferred from the DNA. The table lists some 200,000 clones, around 89% of them singletons, with approximately 5.6% in the top ten. This receptor was taken from a man aged 35 to 55 with active or convalescent COVID-19. The chain recombines TRBV5-4 with TRBJ2-7, with D uncertain. Sample: peripheral blood. In DNA, the CDR3 is TGTGCCAGCAGCTTCCCTTCAGGCGAGCAGTACTTC. Its protein product is CASSFPSGEQYF.